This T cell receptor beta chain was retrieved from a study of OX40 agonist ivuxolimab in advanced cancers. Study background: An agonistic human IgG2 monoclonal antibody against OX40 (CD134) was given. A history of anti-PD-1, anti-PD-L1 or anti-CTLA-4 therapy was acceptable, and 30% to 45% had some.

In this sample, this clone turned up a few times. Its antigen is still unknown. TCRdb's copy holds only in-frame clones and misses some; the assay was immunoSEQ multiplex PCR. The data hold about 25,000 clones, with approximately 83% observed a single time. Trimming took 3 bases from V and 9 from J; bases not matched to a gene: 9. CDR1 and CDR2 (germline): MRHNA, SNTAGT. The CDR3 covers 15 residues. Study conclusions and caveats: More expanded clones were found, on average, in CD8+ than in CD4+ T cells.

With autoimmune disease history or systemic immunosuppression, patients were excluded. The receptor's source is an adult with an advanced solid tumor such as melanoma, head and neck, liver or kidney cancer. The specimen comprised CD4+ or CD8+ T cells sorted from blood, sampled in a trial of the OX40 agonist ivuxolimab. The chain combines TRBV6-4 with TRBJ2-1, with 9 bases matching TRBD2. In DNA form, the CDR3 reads TGTGCCAGCAGTGATTCTAGCGGGGTATCTGGTGAGCAGTTCTTC. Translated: CASSDSSGVSGEQFF.